Detailed here is one T cell receptor beta chain. Using immunoSEQ multiplex PCR, the repertoire was profiled, and TCRdb retains in-frame clones only, with some absent. The repertoire holds some 1.4 million clones, approximately 97% seen once, with roughly 1.2% in the top ten. This sample was included in a study of shared clonotypes between healthy human individuals. The CDR3 extends over 15 amino acids. The V and J ends lost 5 bases and 1 base respectively, with 10 bases between them. Germline loops: CDR1 SGDLS, CDR2 YYNGEE. The sample comprised naive CD4+ T cells sorted from blood. Subset described: CD45RA+ positively selected. The TCR was taken from a man in his thirties or forties in good health. The chain employs TRBV9 and TRBJ2-6; D may be TRBD1 (6 bases). CDR3 nucleotide sequence: TGTGCCAGCAGTCAGGGGTCATCTGGGGCCAACGTCCTGACTTTC. This codes for CASSQGSSGANVLTF.